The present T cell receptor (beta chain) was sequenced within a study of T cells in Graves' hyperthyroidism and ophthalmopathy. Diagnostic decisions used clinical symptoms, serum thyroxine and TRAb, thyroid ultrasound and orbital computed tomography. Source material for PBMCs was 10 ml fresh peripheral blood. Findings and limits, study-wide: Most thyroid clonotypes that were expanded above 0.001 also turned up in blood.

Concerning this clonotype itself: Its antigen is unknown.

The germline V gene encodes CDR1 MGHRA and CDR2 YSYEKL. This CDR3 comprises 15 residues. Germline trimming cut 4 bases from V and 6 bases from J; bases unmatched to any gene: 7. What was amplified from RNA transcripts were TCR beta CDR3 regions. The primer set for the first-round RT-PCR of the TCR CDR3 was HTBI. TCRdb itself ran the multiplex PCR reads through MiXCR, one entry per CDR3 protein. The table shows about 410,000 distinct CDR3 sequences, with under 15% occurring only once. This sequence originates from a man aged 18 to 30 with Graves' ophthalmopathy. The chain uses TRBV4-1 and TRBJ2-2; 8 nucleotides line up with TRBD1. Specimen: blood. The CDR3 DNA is TGCGCCAGCAGCCTTCGACAGGGGTGGGCCGGGGAGCTGTTTTTT. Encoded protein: CASSLRQGWAGELFF.